These T cell receptor beta chains were read from a single sample in a study of blood T cell repertoires in COVID-19. Sequenced by immunoSEQ multiplex PCR; TCRdb stores in-frame clones only, minus some. The data show 270,000 or so clones, with about nine tenths seen just once and 2.6% held by the top ten. Sequencing used PBMCs or T cells enriched from blood (not recorded which). The receptors were gathered from a woman under 30 who had recovered from COVID-19. CDR3s include the opening cysteine and the closing phenylalanine or tryptophan. A D gene is named only where the DNA matches it firmly. Size is stated for part of the rows, as once, few or many counts, or as a class when the clone is expanded.

d_gene,v_gene,abundance,j_gene,CDR3aa,CDR3nt
TRBD2,TRBV4-1,.,TRBJ2-7,CASSRISGRISEQYF,TGCGCCAGCAGCCGGATTAGCGGGAGGATAAGCGAGCAGTACTTC
TRBD1,TRBV28,few,TRBJ1-2,CASSWTGHYGYTF,TGTGCCAGCAGTTGGACAGGGCATTATGGCTACACCTTC
TRBD2,TRBV24-1,once,TRBJ2-1,CATSDSNGPGLGRDEQFF,TGTGCCACCAGTGATTCGAATGGACCGGGACTAGGACGCGATGAGCAGTTCTTC
TRBD1,TRBV7-9,.,TRBJ1-4,CASSLLGQETTNEKLFF,TGTGCCAGCAGCTTATTGGGACAGGAAACAACTAATGAAAAACTGTTTTTT
TRBD1,TRBV9,few,TRBJ2-5,CASSATGGSETQYF,TGTGCCAGCAGCGCGACAGGGGGCTCAGAGACCCAGTACTTC
.,TRBV10-2,.,TRBJ2-1,CASSGPSRAREQFF,TGCGCCAGCAGTGGCCCCAGCAGGGCGCGTGAGCAGTTCTTC
TRBD2,TRBV11-2,.,TRBJ2-7,CASSLIGGGADEQYF,TGTGCCAGCAGCTTAATAGGCGGGGGGGCTGACGAGCAGTACTTC
TRBD1,TRBV4-2,.,TRBJ1-3,CASSQVTGAPGNTIYF,TGTGCCAGCAGCCAGGTAACAGGGGCCCCTGGAAACACCATATATTTT
TRBD2,TRBV11-2,.,TRBJ2-1,CASSISGSTYNEQFF,TGTGCCAGCAGCATTAGCGGGAGCACCTACAATGAGCAGTTCTTC
.,TRBV5-4,.,TRBJ2-2,CASSLVSGHTGELFF,TGTGCCAGCAGCTTGGTTAGCGGCCACACCGGGGAGCTGTTTTTT
.,TRBV5-5,once,TRBJ2-7,CASSLIDYEQYF,TGTGCCAGCAGCCTGATAGACTACGAGCAGTACTTC
TRBD2,TRBV9,.,TRBJ2-1,CASSVGLSQTSPGGNEQFF,TGTGCCAGCAGCGTAGGGCTATCTCAGACTAGCCCCGGTGGTAATGAGCAGTTCTTC
.,TRBV6-5,.,TRBJ1-2,CASSYAQGSRGYTF,TGTGCCAGCAGTTACGCCCAGGGATCAAGGGGCTACACCTTC
.,TRBV19,few,TRBJ1-1,CASSPKGGNTEAFF,TGTGCCAGTAGCCCTAAAGGGGGGAACACTGAAGCTTTCTTT